This note documents a single T cell receptor (beta chain) sequence. Per the study methods: Using reference gene primer amplification, nucleated cell counts were estimated. Sequencing was performed with immunoSEQ multiplex PCR; in TCRdb, only in-frame clones are kept and a portion is missing. The DNA gave D and trimming, while V, J and clone size come from that table. The table has approximately 240,000 clones, 84% seen once. Germline V gene sequence: CDR1 LGHDT, CDR2 YNNKEL (reference sequence). This CDR3 comprises 16 residues. V lost 1 base and J lost 5, with 18 bases in between. The data were obtained in a study of blood T cell repertoires in COVID-19. Study-level background: T cells, B-cell-depleted T cells, or PBMCs supplied cDNA or gDNA.

The chain employs TRBV3-1 (or the pseudogene TRBV3-2) and TRBJ2-7; the D gene is possibly TRBD2 (7 bases). The receptor comes from a man aged 50 to 60 with acute or convalescent COVID-19. Sequenced material: peripheral blood. The CDR3 DNA reads TGTGCCAGCAGCCAAGTCACGAGGGGGGGAAGGCACGAGCAGTACTTC. This codes for CASSQVTRGGRHEQYF.